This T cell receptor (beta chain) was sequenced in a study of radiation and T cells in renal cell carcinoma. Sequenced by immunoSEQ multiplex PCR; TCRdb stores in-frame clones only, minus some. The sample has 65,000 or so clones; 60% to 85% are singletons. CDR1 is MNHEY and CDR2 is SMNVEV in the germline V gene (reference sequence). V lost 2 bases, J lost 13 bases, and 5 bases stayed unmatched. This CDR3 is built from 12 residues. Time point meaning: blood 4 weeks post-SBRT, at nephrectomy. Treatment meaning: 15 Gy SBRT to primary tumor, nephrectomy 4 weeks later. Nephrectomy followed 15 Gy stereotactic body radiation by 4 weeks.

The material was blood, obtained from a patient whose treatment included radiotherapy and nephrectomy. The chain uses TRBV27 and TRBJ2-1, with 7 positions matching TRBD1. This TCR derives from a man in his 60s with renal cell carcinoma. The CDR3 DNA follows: TGTGCCAGCAGTTTACTCGACAGGGAACAGTTCTTC. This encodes CASSLLDREQFF.